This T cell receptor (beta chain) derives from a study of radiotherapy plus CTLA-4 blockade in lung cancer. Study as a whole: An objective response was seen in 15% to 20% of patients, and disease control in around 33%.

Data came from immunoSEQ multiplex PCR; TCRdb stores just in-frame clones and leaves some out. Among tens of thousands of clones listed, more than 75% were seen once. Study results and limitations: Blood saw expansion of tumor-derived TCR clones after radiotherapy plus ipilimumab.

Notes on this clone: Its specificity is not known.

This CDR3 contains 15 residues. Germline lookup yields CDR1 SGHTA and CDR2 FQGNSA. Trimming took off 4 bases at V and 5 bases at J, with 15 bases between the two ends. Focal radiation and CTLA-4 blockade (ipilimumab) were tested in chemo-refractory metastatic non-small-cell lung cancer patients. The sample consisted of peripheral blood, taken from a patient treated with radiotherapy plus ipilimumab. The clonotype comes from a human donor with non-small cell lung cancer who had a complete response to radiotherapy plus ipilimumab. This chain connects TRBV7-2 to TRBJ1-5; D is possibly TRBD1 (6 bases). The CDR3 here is CASSSIAGAHQPQHF. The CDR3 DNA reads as TGTGCCAGCAGCTCAATAGCAGGGGCCCATCAGCCCCAGCATTTT.